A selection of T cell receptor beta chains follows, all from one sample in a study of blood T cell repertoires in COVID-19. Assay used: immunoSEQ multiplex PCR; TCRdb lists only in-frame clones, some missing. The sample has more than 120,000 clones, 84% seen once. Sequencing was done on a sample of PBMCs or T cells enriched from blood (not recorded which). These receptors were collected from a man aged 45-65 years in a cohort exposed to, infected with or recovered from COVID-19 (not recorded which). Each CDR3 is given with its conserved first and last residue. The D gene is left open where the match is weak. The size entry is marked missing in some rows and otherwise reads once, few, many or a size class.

CDR3: CASSSAGYNQPQHF
DNA: TGTGCCAGCAGCTCGGCGGGGTACAATCAGCCCCAGCATTTT
V: TRBV28
J: TRBJ1-5
size: NA
D: NA

CDR3: CASSLAVTSGRSEQFF
DNA: TGTGCCAGCAGCTTAGCCGTGACTAGCGGGAGGAGTGAGCAGTTCTTC
V: TRBV7-2
J: TRBJ2-1
size: once
D: TRBD2

CDR3: CASSLLELGKNIQYF
DNA: TGTGCCAGCAGCTTATTGGAGTTAGGCAAAAACATTCAGTACTTC
V: TRBV7-2
J: TRBJ2-4
size: NA
D: NA

CDR3: CASRGGAQETQYF
DNA: TGTGCCAGTAGAGGGGGGGCCCAAGAGACCCAGTACTTC
V: TRBV19
J: TRBJ2-5
size: NA
D: NA

CDR3: CASSNTNREKLFF
DNA: TGTGCCAGCTCAAACACCAACCGTGAAAAACTGTTTTTT
V: TRBV18
J: TRBJ1-4
size: NA
D: NA

CDR3: CATSRGGASAGELFF
DNA: TGTGCCACCAGCAGAGGCGGGGCTTCGGCCGGGGAGCTGTTTTTT
V: TRBV15
J: TRBJ2-2
size: NA
D: NA

CDR3: CASRQTGGNEQYF
DNA: TGTGCCAGCAGACAGACAGGGGGCAACGAGCAGTACTTC
V: TRBV2
J: TRBJ2-7
size: NA
D: TRBD1

CDR3: CASSGRGLSGGLTYEQYF
DNA: TGTGCCAGCAGTGGGAGAGGACTTAGCGGGGGGCTTACCTACGAGCAGTACTTC
V: TRBV25-1
J: TRBJ2-7
size: NA
D: TRBD2

CDR3: CASSLKYSGVVDTEAFF
DNA: TGTGCCAGCAGCTTAAAATATTCGGGAGTCGTGGACACTGAAGCTTTCTTT
V: TRBV11-2
J: TRBJ1-1
size: few
D: NA

CDR3: CASSLSTGTYEQYF
DNA: TGTGCCAGTAGTCTTTCCACAGGAACCTACGAGCAGTACTTC
V: TRBV19
J: TRBJ2-7
size: NA
D: NA

CDR3: CASSVGNYEQYF
DNA: TGTGCCAGCAGCGTCGGGAACTACGAGCAGTACTTC
V: TRBV9
J: TRBJ2-7
size: NA
D: NA

CDR3: CASSLGQGGWEAFF
DNA: TGTGCCAGCAGCCTGGGACAGGGGGGGTGGGAAGCTTTCTTT
V: TRBV11-2
J: TRBJ1-1
size: NA
D: TRBD1

CDR3: CASGTGTGGTMTYGYTF
DNA: TGTGCCAGCGGAACCGGGACAGGGGGAACGATGACCTATGGCTACACCTTC
V: TRBV7-9
J: TRBJ1-2
size: once
D: TRBD1

CDR3: CASSMGRVETQYF
DNA: TGTGCCAGTAGTATGGGCAGGGTGGAGACCCAGTACTTC
V: TRBV19
J: TRBJ2-5
size: NA
D: NA

CDR3: CASSLWGGTSTDTQYF
DNA: TGTGCCAGCAGTTTATGGGGGGGTACTAGCACAGATACGCAGTATTTT
V: TRBV27
J: TRBJ2-3
size: few
D: TRBD2

CDR3: CASSPPGGPQHF
DNA: TGTGCCAGCAGCCCCCCCGGTGGGCCCCAGCATTTT
V: TRBV7-6
J: TRBJ1-5
size: NA
D: NA

CDR3: CASSQGGLNYGYTF
DNA: TGCGCCAGCAGCCAGGGGGGCTTAAACTATGGCTACACCTTC
V: TRBV5-1
J: TRBJ1-2
size: NA
D: TRBD1

CDR3: CATSDVTRSYNEQFF
DNA: TGTGCCACCAGTGATGTGACTAGATCCTACAATGAGCAGTTCTTC
V: TRBV24-1
J: TRBJ2-1
size: NA
D: NA

CDR3: CASSYVGGMNTEAFF
DNA: TGTGCCAGCAGCTATGTAGGAGGCATGAACACTGAAGCTTTCTTT
V: TRBV7-9
J: TRBJ1-1
size: NA
D: NA

CDR3: CASSGWGAQNTGELFF
DNA: TGTGCCAGCAGTGGCTGGGGAGCCCAGAACACCGGGGAGCTGTTTTTT
V: TRBV2
J: TRBJ2-2
size: NA
D: NA

CDR3: CASSVGLTGGLNEQFF
DNA: TGTGCCAGCAGCGTAGGGTTAACCGGGGGGCTCAATGAGCAGTTCTTC
V: TRBV9
J: TRBJ2-1
size: few
D: NA

CDR3: CASSLALGGARDTQYF
DNA: TGTGCCAGCAGCCTAGCCCTCGGGGGGGCGAGAGATACGCAGTATTTT
V: TRBV7-2
J: TRBJ2-3
size: NA
D: TRBD2

CDR3: CASSHRQINTEAFF
DNA: TGTGCCAGCAGTCACAGACAGATCAACACTGAAGCTTTCTTT
V: TRBV5-6
J: TRBJ1-1
size: NA
D: NA

CDR3: CASSQERGTPYEQYF
DNA: TGCGCCAGCAGCCAAGAGAGGGGGACACCCTACGAGCAGTACTTC
V: TRBV4-3
J: TRBJ2-7
size: once
D: NA

CDR3: CASTLGQGNTGELFF
DNA: TGCGCCAGCACCCTCGGACAGGGGAACACCGGGGAGCTGTTTTTT
V: TRBV5-1
J: TRBJ2-2
size: once
D: TRBD1

CDR3: CASSHRGTYEQYF
DNA: TGTGCCAGCAGCCACAGGGGCACCTACGAGCAGTACTTC
V: TRBV3-1/TRBV3-2
J: TRBJ2-7
size: NA
D: NA

CDR3: CASSQDGPTGMQFF
DNA: TGCGCCAGCAGCCAAGACGGTCCGACAGGAATGCAGTTCTTC
V: TRBV4-3
J: TRBJ2-1
size: NA
D: NA

CDR3: CASSWGQGVYEQYF
DNA: TGTGCCAGCAGTTGGGGACAGGGTGTCTACGAGCAGTACTTC
V: TRBV27
J: TRBJ2-7
size: NA
D: TRBD1

CDR3: CASSLAQGYEQYF
DNA: TGCGCCAGCAGCTTGGCCCAGGGCTACGAGCAGTACTTC
V: TRBV5-1
J: TRBJ2-7
size: NA
D: NA

CDR3: CASSNLQGRGYTF
DNA: TGTGCCAGCAGCAACCTACAGGGTAGGGGCTACACCTTC
V: TRBV7-3
J: TRBJ1-2
size: NA
D: NA